This entry is about one TCR beta chain. Its antigen is not known. This sample is part of a study of siplizumab effects on memory and regulatory T cells. The study, taken as a whole, reports: The mapping of alloreactive clones to unstimulated subsets covered only a minor fraction of them. The alloresponse seemed to draw substantially on naive T cells, which appeared more diverse than memory cells.

The germline V gene encodes CDR1 SGHTA and CDR2 FQGNSA. The CDR3 totals 15 residues. V gave up 3 bases and J gave up 1 base; unmatched junction bases: 2. Per sample, some 100,000 TCR templates were assayed. Assay used: immunoSEQ multiplex PCR; TCRdb lists only in-frame clones, some missing. The sample includes over 85,000 clones, roughly 94% seen only once; the top ten take around 0.31%. This rearrangement joins TRBV7-2 to TRBJ2-3; TRBD2 matches 9 bases. This sequence originates from a human donor in good health. The sequenced sample was non-Treg CD4+ T cells sorted from blood. The CDR3 region has the DNA TGTGCCAGCAGCTTTGGCGGGAGGGGCACAGATACGCAGTATTTT. This gives the protein CASSFGGRGTDTQYF.